These 24 T cell receptor beta chains were all obtained from the same sample, sequenced in a study of blood T cell repertoires in COVID-19. Generated by immunoSEQ multiplex PCR, the TCRdb table keeps only in-frame clones and is missing some. The table records about 200,000 clones, 82% of them present only once. Specimen: peripheral blood. The receptors here all came from an elderly woman with COVID-19, enrolled during active disease.

The chain joins TRBV9 to TRBJ2-1; the match to TRBD2 covers 10 bases. V was pared by 0 bases and J by 9 bases, with 6 bases of the junction left unmatched. Germline V gene sequence: CDR1 SGDLS, CDR2 YYNGEE. This CDR3 has 15 residues. The CDR3 DNA follows: TGTGCCAGCAGCGTAGCTGGGACTAGCGACGTTGAGCAGTTCTTC. Translating gives CASSVAGTSDVEQFF.

The rearrangement joins TRBV7-9 to TRBJ1-2; tentatively, D is TRBD1 (6 bases). The CDR3 contains 14 residues. Trimming took off 4 bases at V and 8 bases at J, with 17 bases between the two ends. In germline, CDR1 is SEHNR, CDR2 FQNEAQ (reference sequence). CDR3 in amino acids: CASSSSKTGAGYTF. The CDR3 DNA is TGTGCCAGCAGCTCTTCGAAGACAGGAGCAGGCTACACCTTC.

Of note for this clone: Other DNA sequences in the same sample also yield this CDR3. CDR3 sequence: CASSPGQGLYEQYF. The CDR3 coding sequence is TGCGCCAGCAGCCCCGGACAGGGATTGTACGAGCAGTACTTC. The J gene is TRBJ2-7, the V gene TRBV5-1; TRBD1 agrees at 8 bases. The germline CDR1 and CDR2 sequences are SGHRS and YFSETQ. V lost 4 bases, J lost 4 bases, and 7 bases stayed unmatched. This CDR3 has 14 residues.

The genes are TRBV25-1 and TRBJ2-5; 7 bases are a match to TRBD1. J was trimmed by 4 bases and V by 2 bases; bases with no gene match: 7. The CDR3 contains 15 residues. Germline V CDR1 and CDR2: MGHDK, SYGVNS. The CDR3 sequence is CASSEQGVRGETQYF. The CDR3 DNA reads TGTGCCAGCAGTGAACAGGGGGTGCGAGGAGAGACCCAGTACTTC.

This chain uses TRBV6-2 or TRBV6-3 with TRBJ1-1; perhaps TRBD1 as D (5 bases). CDR3 length: 15 residues. The V end was cut by 3 bases, the J end by 6 bases, with 17 bases between. Germline CDR1 and CDR2: MNHEY and SVGEGT. Here the CDR3 reads CASSYLPQGGAEAFF. The CDR3 DNA sequence: TGTGCCAGCAGTTATTTGCCCCAGGGAGGAGCTGAAGCTTTCTTT.

The rearrangement uses TRBV7-8 and TRBJ2-3; D possibly corresponds to TRBD2 (5 bases). The CDR3 runs 14 residues. Trimming left V 2 bases short and J 2 bases short, with 8 bases between. Germline loops: CDR1 SGHVS, CDR2 FQNEAQ. In nucleotides, the CDR3 is TGTGCCAGCAGCTTAAGCGGATACACAGATACGCAGTATTTT. It encodes CASSLSGYTDTQYF. The full variable domain, in which reference TRBV7-8 and TRBJ2-3 provide the parts outside the CDR3, is GAGVSQSPRYKVAKRGQDVALRCDPISGHVSLFWYQQALGQGPEFLTYFQNEAQLDKSGLPSDRFFAERPEGSVSTLKIQRTQQEDSAVYLCASSLSGYTDTQYFGPGTRLTVL.

The rearrangement links TRBV12-3 or TRBV12-4 to TRBJ1-2; the match to TRBD1 covers 7 bases. V trimming: 5 bases; J trimming: 8 bases; junction bases outside the gene matches: 8. CDR3 length: 13 amino acids. The CDR3 region has the DNA TGTGCCAGCAGTCCCACAGGGGTGCGGGGCTACACCTTC. Its translation is CASSPTGVRGYTF.

In nucleotides, the CDR3 is TGCGCCAGCAGCTCTGGACAAGGGGGCGCGCCGAGGGTCAACACTGAAGCTTTCTTT. Its protein is CASSSGQGGAPRVNTEAFF. The chain is built from TRBV5-1 and TRBJ1-1; TRBD1 agrees at 7 bases. Per germline, CDR1 SGHRS and CDR2 YFSETQ. J gave up 2 bases and V 3 bases, and 19 bases lay outside the gene matches. This CDR3 has 19 amino acids. The full variable domain, its missing parts supplied by reference TRBV5-1 and TRBJ1-1, is KAGVTQTPRYLIKTRGQQVTLSCSPISGHRSVSWYQQTPGQGLQFLFEYFSETQRNKGNFPGRFSGRQFSNSRSEMNVSTLELGDSALYLCASSSGQGGAPRVNTEAFFGQGTRLTVV.

The rearrangement uses TRBV7-9 and TRBJ2-3; possible D gene TRBD2, 5 bases. V lost 2 bases and J lost 2, with 8 bases in between. Looked up from germline, CDR1 is SEHNR and CDR2 is FQNEAQ (reference sequence). There are 14 residues in the CDR3. Written as DNA, the CDR3 is TGTGCCAGCAGCTTAACGGGGATCACAGATACGCAGTATTTT. Translation: CASSLTGITDTQYF.

This clone was observed once. This chain links TRBV5-6 with TRBJ1-5; maybe TRBD1 (6 bases). Per the germline V gene, CDR1 is SGHDT and CDR2 is YYEEEE. The CDR3 loop spans 17 amino acids. The V and J ends lost 3 bases and 0 bases respectively, with 16 bases between them. The chain's CDR3 is CASSSGVETSSNQPQHF. The CDR3 bases are TGTGCCAGCAGCTCAGGGGTCGAAACCTCTAGCAATCAGCCCCAGCATTTT.

The J gene is TRBJ2-5, the V gene TRBV11-2; 12 bases map to TRBD2. This CDR3 comprises 15 residues. V lost 3 bases and J lost 5; bases outside the gene matches: 4. The germline V gene encodes CDR1 SGHAT and CDR2 FQNNGV. CDR3 loop: CASSLWTSGTETQYF. CDR3 DNA: TGTGCCAGCAGCTTGTGGACTAGCGGGACGGAGACCCAGTACTTC. Using reference TRBV11-2 and TRBJ2-5 for the parts outside the CDR3, the full variable domain is EAGVAQSPRYKIIEKRQSVAFWCNPISGHATLYWYQQILGQGPKLLIQFQNNGVVDDSQLPKDRFSAERLKGVDSTLKIQPAKLEDSAVYLCASSLWTSGTETQYFGPGTRLLVL.

This chain connects TRBV2 to TRBJ2-7; 7 nucleotides align to TRBD1. CDR3 size: 14 residues. J was trimmed by 6 bases and V by 4 bases; bases with no gene match: 9. CDR1 and CDR2 (germline): SNHLY, FYNNEI. CDR3 sequence (DNA): TGTGCCAGCAGTGGGAACAGGGGAAAACGCGAGCAGTACTTC. It yields the protein CASSGNRGKREQYF.

The V gene is TRBV5-6, the J gene TRBJ1-2; 10 bases are a match to TRBD1. Germline CDR1 SGHDT, CDR2 YYEEEE. The CDR3 sequence is 17 residues long. V shed 0 bases, J shed 2 bases, and the junction held 7 bases outside the gene matches. The CDR3 spells CASSLGGQGGYNYGYTF. The CDR3 nucleotides read TGTGCCAGCAGCTTGGGTGGACAGGGGGGTTACAACTATGGCTACACCTTC.

V is TRBV28 and J is TRBJ1-1; 12 nucleotides align to TRBD1. Germline V gives CDR1 MDHEN, CDR2 SYDVKM. V was pared by 2 bases and J by 8 bases, with 3 bases of the junction left unmatched. This CDR3 spans 14 amino acids. The CDR3 DNA follows: TGTGCCAGCAGTTTAGGGACAGGGGGCTTAGAAGCTTTCTTT. Translated: CASSLGTGGLEAFF.

The chain joins TRBV6-5 to TRBJ1-2; 8 bases are shared with TRBD1. Germline V lookup: CDR1 MNHEY, CDR2 SVGAGI. Unmatched junction bases numbered 5, after V lost 6 bases and J lost 8 bases. The CDR3 has 12 residues. The CDR3 DNA reads as TGTGCCAGCAGCAGGGGGCTCGGGGGCTACACCTTC. This gives the protein CASSRGLGGYTF.

The chain carries TRBV10-3 and TRBJ2-4, with D possibly matching TRBD1 (7 bases). Per germline, CDR1 ENHRY and CDR2 SYGVKD. Trimming shortened V by 1 base and J by 4 bases, and 14 bases separated the two germline ends. The CDR3 is 16 amino acids. The chain's CDR3 is CAISEFGAGQKNIQYF. The CDR3 bases are TGTGCCATCAGTGAGTTCGGTGCGGGACAGAAAAACATTCAGTACTTC.

The chain is built from TRBV5-5 and TRBJ1-3; D gene unclear. V lost 0 bases, J lost 0 bases, and 7 bases lay in between. In germline, CDR1 is SGHKS, CDR2 YYEKEE (reference sequence). The CDR3 extends over 15 amino acids. Here the CDR3 DNA reads TGTGCCAGCAGCTTGGGCATCAGCTCTGGAAACACCATATATTTT. Translating it yields CASSLGISSGNTIYF. Full variable domain (missing parts from reference TRBV5-5 and TRBJ1-3): DAGVTQSPTHLIKTRGQQVTLRCSPISGHKSVSWYQQVLGQGPQFIFQYYEKEERGRGNFPDRFSARQFPNYSSELNVNALLLGDSALYLCASSLGISSGNTIYFGEGSWLTVV.

The gene calls are TRBV18 and TRBJ2-1; 13 nucleotides align to TRBD2. CDR1 and CDR2 from the germline V gene are KGHSH and LQKENI. With 6 bases clipped from V and 4 bases from J, the junction kept 3 bases outside the gene matches. The CDR3 contains 15 residues. The CDR3 is CASSQGLAGYNEQFF. The CDR3 nucleotides are TGTGCCAGCTCTCAGGGACTAGCGGGATACAATGAGCAGTTCTTC.

The genes are TRBV19 and TRBJ1-5; 9 bases match TRBD1. The germline V gene has CDR1 LNHDA and CDR2 SQIVND (reference sequence). The CDR3 extends over 15 amino acids. Losses at the gene ends were 5 bases for V and 5 bases for J; bases not matched to a gene: 7. The CDR3 coding sequence is TGTGCCAGTAGTCCTTTGGGACAGGGCGATCAGCCCCAGCATTTT. Translated: CASSPLGQGDQPQHF.

The chain links TRBV30 to TRBJ2-5; D perhaps matches TRBD2 (5 bases). The V end was cut by 8 bases, the J end by 1 base, with 14 bases between. The CDR3 consists of 13 residues. Germline loops: CDR1 GTSNPN, CDR2 SVGIG (reference sequence). CDR3 in DNA: TGTGCCCTTAGGCGGGCAGTCCAAGAGACCCAGTACTTC. It translates to CALRRAVQETQYF. Filled out from reference TRBV30 and TRBJ2-5, the complete variable domain reads SQTIHQWPATLVQPVGSPLSLECTVEGTSNPNLYWYRQAAGRGLQLLFYSVGIGQISSEVPQNLSASRPQDRQFILSSKKLLLSDSGFYLCALRRAVQETQYFGPGTRLLVL.

This clone was detected only once. The chain has TRBV11-2 and TRBJ2-7; 10 bases match TRBD2. CDR1 is SGHAT, CDR2 FQNNGV, per germline. This CDR3 comprises 15 residues. Losses at the gene ends were 5 bases for V and 3 bases for J; bases not matched to a gene: 7. CDR3 residues: CASSRRTSGFYEQYF. The CDR3 DNA follows: TGTGCCAGCAGCCGCCGGACTAGCGGATTCTACGAGCAGTACTTC.

This clone was detected once. The rearrangement joins TRBV19 to TRBJ1-6, with 8 positions matching TRBD1. The V gene end was trimmed by 5 bases and the J gene end by 3 bases; junction bases not matched to a gene: 6. The CDR3 consists of 16 residues. Germline V gene sequence: CDR1 LNHDA, CDR2 SQIVND (reference sequence). In DNA form, the CDR3 reads TGTGCCAGTAGTTCCGCAGGGGGCCTCTATAATTCACCCCTCCACTTT. As protein: CASSSAGGLYNSPLHF.

V usage is TRBV18 and J usage is TRBJ2-7; maybe TRBD2 (7 bases). CDR3 length: 15 amino acids. CDR1 and CDR2 from the germline V gene are KGHSH and LQKENI. V was trimmed by 2 bases and J by 2 bases, leaving 13 bases between them. CDR3 in DNA: TGTGCCAGCTCACCAGGGGGCGGGAGTCCCTACGAGCAGTACTTC. It is translated as CASSPGGGSPYEQYF.

The gene calls are TRBV6-2 or TRBV6-3 and TRBJ1-1, with D possibly being TRBD1 (5 bases). The germline V and J ends were trimmed by 2 bases and 1 base, with 5 bases remaining between them. The CDR3 covers 13 residues. In germline, CDR1 is MNHEY, CDR2 SVGEGT. This CDR3 is CASSYQGNTEAFF. For the CDR3, the DNA is TGTGCCAGCAGTTACCAGGGGAACACTGAAGCTTTCTTT.